The following is a TCR beta chain sequence with its context. Its cognate antigen has yet to be identified. Base quality data are lacking; no much larger clone is found one base away. Using the deep immunoSEQ assay, multiplex PCR amplified TCR CDR3 regions from genomic DNA. Genomic DNA extracted from each cell subset was distributed evenly over all wells of several immunoSEQ 96-well plates, and each plate served as one replicate. For sorted subsets, each replicate PCR was loaded with approximately 0.2 ug genomic DNA, equivalent to about 30,000 T cell genomes. The purified libraries were quantified using a Qubit 3.0 fluorometer, sized with a Bioanalyzer 2100, and then quantified again using the KAPA Library Quantification kit. Every immunoSEQ 96-well plate was sequenced on a separate single-read 150-cycle Illumina NextSeq 550 flow cell. As for the authors' bioinformatics: Because only junctional sequences without quality scores were contained in the immunoSEQ output, filtering matching that applied to full-length reads could not be performed. Sequences were annotated with PyIR, a Python wrapper for IgBLAST v1.9, and V/J genes and CDR3 were assigned using IMGT germline references. Reads were removed for weak V/J assignments (E-value above 1e-6), missing CDR3, stop codons, out-of-frame junctions, or ambiguous translated residues. V3J clonotypes were defined by identical inferred V gene, J gene, and CDR3 amino acid sequence. Percentage overlap between repertoires was calculated by dividing the number of shared unique clonotypes by the size of the smaller repertoire. Three approaches were used to assess repertoire richness: RTK rarefaction, the Chao1 estimator, and Recon v2.1 estimates of unobserved clonotypes. Generation probabilities for all TCRbeta clonotypes obtained by the gDNA method from a handful of donors were computed using OLGA. TCRdb's version of the immuneACCESS table is confined to in-frame rearrangements and falls short of the full clone set. An unresolved V gene accounts for under half of the shortfall where checked; the remainder is of unknown origin. The DNA was the basis for D and trimming; V, J and clone size are from that table. The sample table contains 2,100,000 or so clones; only one count was recorded for around 95% of them. Approximately 0.13% of the sample rests with the top ten.

V trim: 4 bases; J trim: 3 bases; unmatched bases: 3. Sequences WSHSY (CDR1) and SAAADI (CDR2) are obtained from the germline V gene. The CDR3 spans 14 residues, from the cysteine through the phenylalanine. Just CDR3 DNA is preserved here, 42 bases in frame from base 1. Donors were healthy HIV-negative adults with no recently reported acute infections or vaccinations. All donors were Caucasian adults living in Nashville, Tennessee, USA. CD4+ T cells were enriched through magnetic negative selection, after which naive cells were positively selected on CD45RA and the remaining negative fraction served as the memory subset. After blood collection by leukapheresis, PBMCs were isolated using Ficoll-Histopaque density gradient centrifugation and then cryopreserved in the vapor phase of liquid nitrogen. Analytical flow cytometry was used to check the purity and quantity of each magnetically sorted T cell population. Genomic DNA was isolated from each sorted fraction and quantified by UV absorbance on a Nanodrop 2000c.

This record belongs to a study of shared clonotypes between healthy human individuals (dated by TCRdb to the early 2020s). With respect to the entire study: The cohort comprised a couple of women and three men aged 18 to 49 years. Leukapheresis yielded between about 0.85 and 9 billion PBMCs per donor. For each donor, CD4 naive and CD4 memory were each run on three plates, CD8 naive on two plates, and CD8 memory on one plate. The study deeply sequenced blood TCR repertoires of 5 or 6 healthy adults to estimate repertoire size and the extent of clonotype sharing between individuals. Different laboratories and diverse techniques were used to prepare libraries and sequence TCR repertoires, to increase sequencing depth and limit assay-specific biases. Beyond this particular receptor, the publication reports: Estimated clonotype richness was generally larger for naive than for memory subsets. When a handful of donors were compared, the shared fraction of clonotypes was approximately 5% for naive CD4, around 4% for naive CD8, roughly 2.5% for memory CD4, and 0.4% for memory CD8. Because the study included a small number of donors, the genetic and exposure-history diversity represented was limited. Sampling was restricted to blood, and TCR repertoires in tissue are likely to differ from TCR repertoires in blood. Compared with non-shared clonotypes, clonotypes shared by all four sorted-subset donors had higher generation probabilities. Pairwise subsampling led to the expectation that sequencing depth would affect the degree of clonotype sharing among donors. Incomplete sequencing was indicated by rarefaction of sorted-subset datasets, despite the large sequencing depth.

The receptor's source is a man younger than 35 in good health. Sequenced material: naive CD4+ T cells sorted from blood. This sample's cell subset or site label indicates: CD45RA+ positively selected. The rearranged chain carries TRBV10-2 and TRBJ2-3; 8 bases in the middle match TRBD2. For the CDR3, the sequence is CASSGERETDTQYF. The bases are TGCGCCAGCAGTGGAGAGCGGGAGACAGATACGCAGTATTTT.